This T cell receptor beta chain derives from a study of CD8+CD57+ T cells in acquired aplastic anemia. The template for TCR beta VDJ and CDR3 sequence profiling was genomic DNA. From the reads, TCRdb called clonotypes with MiXCR, one entry per CDR3 protein. Of around 150,000 distinct CDR3 sequences listed, approximately 40% are singletons. The source is a human donor in good health. The sequencing sample was made of sorted CD4+, CD8+, or CD8+CD57+ T cells (not recorded which) from PBMCs.

This chain's CDR3 is CATSSRTGVEQYF. DNA for the CDR3: TGTGCCACCAGCAGTAGGACGGGGGTCGAGCAGTACTTC. The gene calls are TRBV15 and TRBJ2-7, with a weak D call TRBD2 (6 bases). Germline lookup yields CDR1 LNHNV and CDR2 YYDKDF (reference sequence). Trimming shortened V by 3 bases and J by 6 bases, and 12 bases separated the two germline ends. The CDR3 is 13 amino acids.